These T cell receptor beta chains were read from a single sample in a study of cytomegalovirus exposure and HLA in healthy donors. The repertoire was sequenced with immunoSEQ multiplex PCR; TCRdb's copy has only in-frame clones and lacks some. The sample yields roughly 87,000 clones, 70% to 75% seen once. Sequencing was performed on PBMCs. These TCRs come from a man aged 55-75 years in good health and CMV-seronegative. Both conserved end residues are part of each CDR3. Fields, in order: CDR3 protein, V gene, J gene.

CDR3: CASSLGAGIGGELFF
V: TRBV5-5
J: TRBJ2-2

CDR3: CASSLSGGDETQYF
V: TRBV11-2
J: TRBJ2-5

CDR3: CASSLRQVRRLNEKLFF
V: TRBV7-9
J: TRBJ1-4

CDR3: CASRKGVSTEAFF
V: TRBV6-5
J: TRBJ1-1

CDR3: CAWSPRSGGDTQYF
V: TRBV30
J: TRBJ2-3

CDR3: CASRLTRQDTEAFF
V: TRBV23-1
J: TRBJ1-1

CDR3: CASSLRWGRDTEAFF
V: TRBV2
J: TRBJ1-1

CDR3: CASSSTETLAKNIQYF
V: TRBV5-4
J: TRBJ2-4

CDR3: CASSLSLGGAGQETQYF
V: TRBV5-1
J: TRBJ2-5

CDR3: CASSYFGTGGRDGYTF
V: TRBV6-5
J: TRBJ1-2

CDR3: CAWSAIGTGASDTQYF
V: TRBV30
J: TRBJ2-3

CDR3: CATSSGGGSGDTQYF
V: TRBV19
J: TRBJ2-3

CDR3: CASGPGPWDTGELFF
V: TRBV12-5
J: TRBJ2-2

CDR3: CASSNVQVGTEAFF
V: TRBV6-1
J: TRBJ1-1

CDR3: CASSRGQGYTF
V: TRBV5-6
J: TRBJ1-2

CDR3: CASSLVGTSNQPQHF
V: TRBV27
J: TRBJ1-5

CDR3: CASSPNRGANTGELFF
V: TRBV4-1
J: TRBJ2-2

CDR3: CASSPGTRDTQYF
V: TRBV7-2
J: TRBJ2-3

CDR3: CASSLRQGNTGELFF
V: TRBV18
J: TRBJ2-2

CDR3: CASKTTGMNSPLHF
V: TRBV5-5
J: TRBJ1-6

CDR3: CASSVASPSKSGGDFYGYTF
V: TRBV9
J: TRBJ1-2

CDR3: CASTLQGGAGGYTF
V: TRBV6-1
J: TRBJ1-2

CDR3: CASSPSGDGTEKLFF
V: TRBV18
J: TRBJ1-4

CDR3: CASSSGLAGIDEQFF
V: TRBV7-2
J: TRBJ2-1

CDR3: CSVRQGNADTQYF
V: TRBV29-1
J: TRBJ2-3

CDR3: CASRAGTVSSGANVLTF
V: TRBV9
J: TRBJ2-6

CDR3: CASSQGWRGPETQYF
V: TRBV14
J: TRBJ2-5

CDR3: CASSFLGVNQETQYF
V: TRBV21-1
J: TRBJ2-5

CDR3: CASSFNRGGEQYF
V: TRBV11-2
J: TRBJ2-7

CDR3: CASSRQGGRNQPQHF
V: TRBV7-9
J: TRBJ1-5

CDR3: CASSLVRVEETQYF
V: TRBV27
J: TRBJ2-5

CDR3: CASSPPTGSGNTIYF
V: TRBV18
J: TRBJ1-3

CDR3: CAISEPSGGAYNEQFF
V: TRBV10-3
J: TRBJ2-1

CDR3: CASSEMREKLYF
V: TRBV2
J: TRBJ2-5

CDR3: CASSLVLAGGRLQETQYF
V: TRBV11-2
J: TRBJ2-5

CDR3: CASSLPTDTQYF
V: TRBV5-6
J: TRBJ2-3

CDR3: CASSFRGYPYEQYF
V: TRBV13
J: TRBJ2-7

CDR3: CASSLLGGDFYNEQFF
V: TRBV5-6
J: TRBJ2-1

CDR3: CASSQLSYNEQFF
V: TRBV4-1
J: TRBJ2-1

CDR3: CASSPDRALEKLFF
V: TRBV7-8
J: TRBJ1-4

CDR3: CASSAANEDGYTF
V: TRBV7-6
J: TRBJ1-2

CDR3: CAISESTGGRGEQYF
V: TRBV10-3
J: TRBJ2-7

CDR3: CASSSGGGEQYF
V: TRBV5-6
J: TRBJ2-7

CDR3: CSVEGRGGNEQFF
V: TRBV29-1
J: TRBJ2-1

CDR3: CASSLVNENSPLHF
V: TRBV5-6
J: TRBJ1-6

CDR3: CASRGLAGASTGELFF
V: TRBV5-6
J: TRBJ2-2

CDR3: CASSHLPGGNEKLFF
V: TRBV4-1
J: TRBJ1-4

CDR3: CASSHRASYEQYF
V: TRBV19
J: TRBJ2-7

CDR3: CASSSPSGEQYF
V: TRBV7-9
J: TRBJ2-7

CDR3: CASSEVAGGNNEQFF
V: TRBV6-4
J: TRBJ2-1

CDR3: CASSQFGLAGKETQYF
V: TRBV14
J: TRBJ2-5

CDR3: CASSLDTASAGELFF
V: TRBV7-9
J: TRBJ2-2

CDR3: CASVEGGPGNTIYF
V: TRBV6-1
J: TRBJ1-3

CDR3: CSVGSPDEKLFF
V: TRBV29-1
J: TRBJ1-4

CDR3: CASSPRDYGYTF
V: TRBV2
J: TRBJ1-2

CDR3: CASSLARGTLTGELFF
V: TRBV5-1
J: TRBJ2-2

CDR3: CASRSDRTDYPSYEQYF
V: TRBV27
J: TRBJ2-7

CDR3: CASSAERGPTRGAGELFF
V: TRBV18
J: TRBJ2-2

CDR3: CASSVVEQGGSPLHF
V: TRBV9
J: TRBJ1-6

CDR3: CASSPRMSGGGTPSGELFF
V: TRBV11-2
J: TRBJ2-2